Listed below are T cell receptor beta chains from one sample, sequenced in a study of T cells in Graves' hyperthyroidism and ophthalmopathy. TCRdb redid the calling of the multiplex PCR reads with MiXCR, one entry per CDR3 protein. Of over 500,000 distinct CDR3 sequences listed, under 20% are singletons. Sequencing was performed on blood. These receptors were collected from a woman in her late teens or twenties with Graves' ophthalmopathy. CDR3s include the opening cysteine and the closing phenylalanine or tryptophan. The D gene is left open where the match is weak. Only part of the rows carry a size: once, few, many, or a class if the clone is expanded.

cdr3_length j_call clone_size v_call d_call cdr3_aa cdr3_nt
11 TRBJ2-4 many TRBV12-3/TRBV12-4 . CASSSGDIQYF TGTGCCAGCAGCTCAGGCGACATTCAGTACTTC
13 TRBJ1-2 many TRBV27 . CASSSQGDYGYTF TGTGCCAGCAGTTCTCAGGGTGACTATGGCTACACCTTC
15 TRBJ2-1 . TRBV12-3/TRBV12-4 . CASTSQGGSYNEQFF TGTGCCAGCACCTCACAGGGAGGATCCTACAATGAGCAGTTCTTC
15 TRBJ2-1 many TRBV12-3/TRBV12-4 . CASILGLLSYNEQFF TGTGCCAGCATATTGGGACTCCTCTCCTACAATGAGCAGTTCTTC
17 TRBJ1-1 few TRBV4-2 TRBD1 CASSQEGTGGMNTEAFF TGTGCCAGCAGCCAAGAGGGGACAGGGGGTATGAACACTGAAGCTTTCTTT
13 TRBJ2-3 few TRBV6-4 . CASSDDDTDTQYF TGTGCCAGCAGTGACGACGACACAGATACGCAGTATTTT
16 TRBJ2-5 . TRBV9 . CASSEGGASAQETQYF TGTGCCAGCAGCGAGGGCGGGGCTAGCGCCCAAGAGACCCAGTACTTC
14 TRBJ1-1 few TRBV7-6 TRBD1 CASSLGDSNTEAFF TGTGCCAGCAGCTTAGGGGACAGCAACACTGAAGCTTTCTTT
13 TRBJ2-7 many TRBV12-3/TRBV12-4 . CASSYNLSYEQYF TGTGCCAGCAGTTATAATCTCTCCTACGAGCAGTACTTC
13 TRBJ1-2 few TRBV29-1 . CSAERDTIPGYTF TGCAGCGCGGAAAGGGACACAATTCCTGGCTACACCTTC
16 TRBJ2-7 once TRBV7-9 TRBD2 CASRLGLAGGTYEQYF TGTGCCAGCAGACTAGGGCTAGCGGGAGGGACCTACGAGCAGTACTTC
15 TRBJ2-7 many TRBV2 TRBD1 CASRDRTGFSYEQYF TGTGCCAGCAGGGATCGGACAGGCTTCTCCTACGAGCAGTACTTC
14 TRBJ1-1 few TRBV19 . CASSIGHPNTEAFF TGTGCCAGTAGTATCGGACACCCGAACACTGAAGCTTTCTTT
13 TRBJ2-5 few TRBV29-1 . CSVVFRTKGTQYF TGCAGCGTTGTTTTCAGGACAAAGGGGACCCAGTACTTC
13 TRBJ1-5 many TRBV18 . CASSPGDNQPQHF TGTGCCAGCTCACCCGGGGACAATCAGCCCCAGCATTTT
18 TRBJ2-1 . TRBV4-3 TRBD2 CASSQLGTSSYFYNEQFF TGCGCCAGCAGCCAACTCGGGACTAGCAGCTACTTCTACAATGAGCAGTTCTTC
14 TRBJ1-2 many TRBV11-3 . CASSSTTGSYGYTF TGTGCCAGCAGCTCCACTACAGGGTCTTATGGCTACACCTTC
11 TRBJ2-7 many TRBV27 . CASRQGYEQYF TGTGCCAGCAGACAAGGCTACGAGCAGTACTTC
15 TRBJ2-1 once TRBV7-2 TRBD1 CASSSQRTGYNEQFF TGTGCCAGCAGCTCCCAGAGGACAGGGTACAATGAGCAGTTCTTC
13 TRBJ2-2 few TRBV28 . CASSLWETGELFF TGTGCCAGCAGTTTGTGGGAAACCGGGGAGCTGTTTTTT
14 TRBJ2-1 few TRBV4-1 . CASSQEVAPGEQFF TGCGCCAGCAGCCAAGAAGTAGCCCCGGGGGAGCAGTTCTTC
13 TRBJ2-5 many TRBV12-3/TRBV12-4 . CASSLLAKETQYF TGTGCCAGCAGTTTACTAGCGAAGGAGACCCAGTACTTC
17 TRBJ1-2 many TRBV11-2 TRBD1 CASSFRDRGLAGYGYTF TGTGCCAGCAGCTTCCGGGACAGGGGGCTGGCGGGCTATGGCTACACCTTC
13 TRBJ2-5 few TRBV6-2/TRBV6-3 TRBD1 CASRDRLEETQHF TGTGCCAGCAGGGACAGGCTAGAAGAGACCCAGCACTTC
15 TRBJ2-7 few TRBV4-1 TRBD1 CASSPLGDRTYEQYF TGCGCCAGCAGCCCCTTGGGGGACAGGACCTACGAGCAGTACTTC
15 TRBJ1-4 . TRBV12-3/TRBV12-4 . CASSVDSRTNEKLFF TGTGCCAGCAGCGTCGACAGTCGAACTAATGAAAAACTGTTTTTT
16 TRBJ2-1 . TRBV4-1 TRBD2 CASSQDLAGVVDEQFF TGCGCCAGCAGCCAAGATCTAGCGGGAGTCGTCGATGAGCAGTTCTTC
14 TRBJ2-3 many TRBV11-3 . CASTWGGRTDTQYF TGTGCCAGCACCTGGGGGGGGCGCACAGATACGCAGTATTTT
13 TRBJ1-1 many TRBV15 TRBD1 CATSPDRRTEAFF TGTGCCACCAGTCCGGACAGGAGGACTGAAGCTTTCTTT
16 TRBJ1-6 . TRBV6-1 . CASSLRAGASNSPLHF TGTGCCAGCAGTCTCCGAGCGGGGGCCTCGAATTCACCCCTCCACTTT
17 TRBJ2-1 many TRBV7-9 TRBD1 CASSLPPDRGQENEQFF TGTGCCAGCAGCTTACCCCCGGACAGGGGGCAGGAGAATGAGCAGTTCTTC
14 TRBJ1-1 few TRBV30 . CAWSHRVKNTEAFF TGTGCCTGGAGTCACAGGGTAAAGAACACTGAAGCTTTCTTT
15 TRBJ1-1 many TRBV13 . CASSFPSSGETEAFF TGTGCCAGCAGCTTTCCTTCCTCTGGTGAAACTGAAGCTTTCTTT
15 TRBJ1-3 . TRBV6-1 . CASMMTDGSGNTIYF TGTGCCAGCATGATGACGGACGGCTCTGGAAACACCATATATTTT
16 TRBJ2-3 . TRBV28 . CASSLVRSLGTDTQYF TGTGCCAGCAGTTTAGTCAGGAGTTTGGGCACAGATACGCAGTATTTT
16 TRBJ2-5 few TRBV3-1 TRBD2 CASSQTLAGGQETQYF TGTGCCAGCAGCCAAACACTAGCGGGGGGGCAAGAGACCCAGTACTTC
16 TRBJ2-3 few TRBV19 . CASSITGGLLTDTQYF TGTGCCAGTAGTATAACAGGCGGCCTTCTCACAGATACGCAGTATTTT
16 TRBJ1-5 many TRBV18 . CASSPLGRGSNQPQHF TGTGCCAGCTCACCATTAGGGAGAGGGAGCAATCAGCCCCAGCATTTT
12 TRBJ2-7 . TRBV5-1 . CASSLLGLEQYF TGCGCCAGCAGCTTGCTGGGGTTGGAGCAGTACTTC
15 TRBJ1-4 many TRBV12-3/TRBV12-4 . CASSHAQELGEKLFF TGTGCCAGCAGTCACGCACAGGAATTGGGGGAAAAACTGTTTTTT
13 TRBJ2-3 few TRBV7-6 . CASSLIPGDTQYF TGTGCCAGCAGCCTGATCCCCGGGGATACGCAGTATTTT